This TCR beta chain originates from a study of T cell responses to AZD1222 COVID-19 vaccine. Whether given at about 4 or about 12 weeks, second doses were pooled. On this clone: The antigen is undetermined.

Germline CDR1 is LGHDT and CDR2 is YNNKEL (reference sequence). V shed 2 bases and J 6 bases; nucleotides not matched to a gene: 8. The CDR3 is made up of 17 amino acids. This table comes from immunoSEQ multiplex PCR, and its TCRdb copy is limited to in-frame clones, with some not included. Among 80,000 to 95,000 clones listed, almost 90% were seen once. Points from the study as a whole: Among vaccine-associated CD4 TCRs, coverage spanned spike, with dominance at 160-218 and 743-854. Vaccination with two AZD1222 doses was followed by a rise in Spike-specific TCR breadth and depth.

The material was peripheral blood, obtained 28 days after the second AZD1222 dose. The V and J genes are TRBV3-1 (or the pseudogene TRBV3-2) and TRBJ2-2, with TRBD2 matching over 11 bases. The source of this sequence is an adult who received the AZD1222 COVID-19 vaccine. The CDR3 protein is CASSQLSSGRAAGELFF. CDR3 in DNA: TGTGCCAGCAGCCAATTGAGTAGCGGGAGGGCCGCCGGGGAGCTGTTTTTT.